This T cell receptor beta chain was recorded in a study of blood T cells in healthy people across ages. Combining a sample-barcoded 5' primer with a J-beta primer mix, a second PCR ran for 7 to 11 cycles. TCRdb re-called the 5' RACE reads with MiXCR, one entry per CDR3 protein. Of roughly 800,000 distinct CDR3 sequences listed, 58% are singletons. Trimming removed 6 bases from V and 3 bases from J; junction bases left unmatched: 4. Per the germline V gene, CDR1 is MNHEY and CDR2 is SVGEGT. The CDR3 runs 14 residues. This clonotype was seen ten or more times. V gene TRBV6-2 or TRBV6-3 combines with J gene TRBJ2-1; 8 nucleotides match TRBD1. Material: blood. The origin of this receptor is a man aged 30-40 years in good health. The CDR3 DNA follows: TGTGCCAGCAGGAGGACAGGGAACTACAATGAGCAGTTCTTC. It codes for CASRRTGNYNEQFF.